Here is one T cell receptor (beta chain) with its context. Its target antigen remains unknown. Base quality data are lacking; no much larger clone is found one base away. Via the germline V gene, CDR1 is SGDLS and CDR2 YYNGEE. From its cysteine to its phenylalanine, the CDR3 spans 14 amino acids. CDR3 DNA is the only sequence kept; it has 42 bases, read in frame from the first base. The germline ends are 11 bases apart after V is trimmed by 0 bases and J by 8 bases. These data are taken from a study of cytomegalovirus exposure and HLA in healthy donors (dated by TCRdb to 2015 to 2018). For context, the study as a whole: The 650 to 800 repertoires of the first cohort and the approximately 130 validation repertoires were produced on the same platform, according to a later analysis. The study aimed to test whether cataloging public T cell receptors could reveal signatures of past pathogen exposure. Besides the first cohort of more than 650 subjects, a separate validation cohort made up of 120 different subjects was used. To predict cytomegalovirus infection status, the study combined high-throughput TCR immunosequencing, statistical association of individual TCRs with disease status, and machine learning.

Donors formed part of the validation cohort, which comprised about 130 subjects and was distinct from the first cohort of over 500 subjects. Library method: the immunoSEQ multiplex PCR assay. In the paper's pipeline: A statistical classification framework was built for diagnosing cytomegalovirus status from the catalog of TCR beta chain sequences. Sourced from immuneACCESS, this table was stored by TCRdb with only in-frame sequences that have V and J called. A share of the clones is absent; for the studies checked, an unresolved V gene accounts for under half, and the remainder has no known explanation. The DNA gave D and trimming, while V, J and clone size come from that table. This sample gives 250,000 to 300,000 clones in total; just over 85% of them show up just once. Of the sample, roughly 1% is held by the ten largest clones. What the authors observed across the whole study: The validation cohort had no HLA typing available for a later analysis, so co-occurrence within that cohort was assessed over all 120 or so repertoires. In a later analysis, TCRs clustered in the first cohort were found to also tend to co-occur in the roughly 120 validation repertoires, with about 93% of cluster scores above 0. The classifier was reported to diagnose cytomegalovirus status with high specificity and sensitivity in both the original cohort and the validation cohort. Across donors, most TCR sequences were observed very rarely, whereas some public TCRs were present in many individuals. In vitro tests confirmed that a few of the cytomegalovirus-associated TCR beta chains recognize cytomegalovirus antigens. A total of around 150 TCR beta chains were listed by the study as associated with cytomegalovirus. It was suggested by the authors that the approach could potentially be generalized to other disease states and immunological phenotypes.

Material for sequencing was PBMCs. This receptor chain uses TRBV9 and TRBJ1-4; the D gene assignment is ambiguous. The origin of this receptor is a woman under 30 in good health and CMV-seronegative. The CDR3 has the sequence CASSVGVVGEKLFF. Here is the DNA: TGTGCCAGCAGCGTAGGGGTGGTCGGGGAAAAACTGTTTTTT.